This T cell receptor beta chain was sequenced in a study of T cells in Graves' hyperthyroidism and ophthalmopathy. Study-level background: The blood sample was taken at first diagnosis, before treatment began. Notes on the study in general: Stable hyperthyroidism was told apart from ophthalmopathy by a model built on 13 V-J features.

Trimming pared 0 bases from V and 8 bases from J, leaving 12 bases between. The CDR3 totals 14 residues. Per germline, CDR1 SGDLS and CDR2 YYNGEE. Points on this clonotype: Its cognate antigen is unknown.

Amplified TCR beta CDR3 regions derived from RNA transcripts. HTBI primers were the set used in a first-round RT-PCR of the TCR CDR3. MiXCR was run by TCRdb on the multiplex PCR reads, yielding one entry per CDR3 protein. This repertoire shows a few hundred thousand distinct CDR3 sequences, around 15% found once; its top ten account for less than 20%. The receptor was derived from a young woman with Graves' hyperthyroidism. Sequencing was done on a sample of blood. This sequence joins TRBV9 and TRBJ2-1; the D gene is possibly TRBD2 (6 bases). The CDR3 reads CASSVVPGEYEQFF. The CDR3 coding sequence is TGTGCCAGCAGCGTAGTCCCGGGAGAGTATGAGCAGTTCTTC.